Presented here are 7 T cell receptor beta chains from one specimen sequenced in a study of blood T cell repertoires in COVID-19. Assay used: immunoSEQ multiplex PCR; TCRdb lists only in-frame clones, some missing. The sample lists about 120,000 clones; more than 90% were seen once. Sequences were obtained from peripheral blood. These receptors originate from a man in his fifties with active COVID-19.

J is TRBJ2-2 and V is TRBV6-6; 9 nucleotides agree with TRBD2. The V and J ends lost 5 bases and 5 bases, in that order; junction bases with no gene match: 6. The CDR3 sequence is 15 residues long. Germline V gene lookup returns CDR1 MNHNY and CDR2 SVGAGI (reference sequence). CDR3 sequence: CASSGAGGRTGELFF. For the CDR3, the DNA is TGTGCCAGCAGTGGCGCGGGGGGGCGGACCGGGGAGCTGTTTTTT.

The chain carries TRBV5-1 and TRBJ2-5; D unclear. V lost 0 bases, J lost 4 bases, and 13 bases lay in between. This CDR3 has 15 residues. CDR1 and CDR2 from the germline V gene are SGHRS and YFSETQ. The CDR3 region has the DNA TGCGCCAGCAGCTTGGGAACGCCGACTGGAGAGACCCAGTACTTC. Translated, it gives CASSLGTPTGETQYF.

V usage is TRBV2 and J usage is TRBJ2-1; 9 nucleotides align to TRBD2. Germline CDR1 and CDR2: SNHLY and FYNNEI. J was trimmed by 6 bases and V by 6 bases; bases with no gene match: 6. There are 14 residues in the CDR3. DNA for the CDR3: TGTGCCAGCAGACGCGGGGGGGCTCTCAATGAGCAGTTCTTC. Translation gives CASRRGGALNEQFF.

The CDR3 region has the DNA TGTGCCAGTAAGTCTACGGTGAACACCGGGGAGCTGTTTTTT. This sequence encodes CASKSTVNTGELFF. The chain links TRBV19 to TRBJ2-2; D not resolved. The CDR3 extends over 14 amino acids. Between the trimmed V and J ends, which lost 7 bases and 1 base, there was a span of 10 bases. The germline V gene has CDR1 LNHDA and CDR2 SQIVND (reference sequence).

The chain employs TRBV5-5 and TRBJ2-5; TRBD1 agrees at 8 bases. Trimming cost V 4 bases and J 5 bases; bases outside gene matches: 4. The CDR3 is made up of 13 amino acids. In germline, CDR1 is SGHKS, CDR2 YYEKEE (reference sequence). CDR3 sequence: CASSKTGEETQYF. The CDR3 region has the DNA TGTGCCAGCAGCAAGACAGGGGAGGAGACCCAGTACTTC. Full variable domain (remainder filled in from reference TRBV5-5 and TRBJ2-5): DAGVTQSPTHLIKTRGQQVTLRCSPISGHKSVSWYQQVLGQGPQFIFQYYEKEERGRGNFPDRFSARQFPNYSSELNVNALLLGDSALYLCASSKTGEETQYFGPGTRLLVL.

The sample holds a few counts of this clone. The CDR3 spells CASSSGVTSWEQYF. CDR3 DNA sequence: TGTGCCAGCAGCAGCGGTGTAACCTCGTGGGAGCAGTACTTC. This chain uses TRBV6-2 or TRBV6-3 with TRBJ2-7, with a tentative D call TRBD2 (5 bases). Looked up from germline, CDR1 is MNHEY and CDR2 is SVGEGT. The CDR3 runs 14 residues. Trimming left V 6 bases short and J 7 bases short, with 19 bases between.

The rearrangement uses TRBV27 and TRBJ2-2, with D possibly being TRBD1 (5 bases). The CDR3 has 16 amino acids. V lost 2 bases, J lost 3 bases, and 13 bases lay in between. CDR1 MNHEY and CDR2 SMNVEV come from the germline V gene (reference sequence). CDR3 DNA: TGTGCCAGCAGTTTAATAACCCCAGGGTACACCGGGGAGCTGTTTTTT. Its protein product is CASSLITPGYTGELFF.